This TCR beta chain was captured by sequencing in a study of early T cells in non-severe SARS-CoV-2 infection. Study-wide context: Sequencing of bulk RNA from unsorted whole blood was done, without chain pairing.

Germline-derived CDR1 and CDR2 are SGHDN and FVKESK. The CDR3 runs 16 residues. J was trimmed by 0 bases and V by 1 base; bases with no gene match: 4. This clonotype showed up many times. Tagging with unique molecular identifiers was applied to individual cDNA molecules. Each CDR3 protein gets one entry after TCRdb re-called the 5' RACE reads with MiXCR. The sample has around 61,000 distinct CDR3 sequences, roughly 16% seen once. The chain is built from TRBV14 and TRBJ2-7; 9 bases match TRBD2. This TCR was recovered from an adult who was a healthcare worker with PCR-confirmed SARS-CoV-2 infection or an uninfected control (not recorded which). Specimen: whole blood, collected at baseline. In DNA form, the CDR3 reads TGTGCCAGCAGCCAAGGTATTAGCGGGGGCTCCTACGAGCAGTACTTC. It codes for CASSQGISGGSYEQYF.